This is a list of T cell receptor beta chains from one sample in a study of T cell repertoires in cytomegalovirus infection. TCRdb used MiXCR to reprocess the reads, holding one entry per CDR3 protein. The sample has roughly 280,000 distinct CDR3 sequences; around 20% are singletons. The antigens these receptors bind are not known. Material: cultured PBMCs, obtained from culture after CMV antigen stimulation. These receptor sequences come from a human donor in good health (CMV status not recorded). Some clones in this sample may be carry-over from other donors' samples. Both conserved end residues are part of each CDR3.

j_gene	v_gene	CDR3aa
TRBJ2-7	TRBV19	CASSMSLGLLYEQYF
TRBJ2-4	TRBV7-2	CASSLAEFNGEQYF
TRBJ2-4	TRBV6-7	CASRASEPLAKNIQYF
TRBJ1-2	TRBV30	CAWNGQGNYGYTF
TRBJ1-1	TRBV19	CASKGLAESHTEAFF
TRBJ1-1	TRBV12-3/TRBV12-4	CASRPSGPNTEAFF
TRBJ2-1	TRBV15	CATSRDIGNEQFF
TRBJ1-1	TRBV20-1	CSAIEDRNTEAFF
TRBJ2-3	TRBV12-3/TRBV12-4	CASSPGGPVDTQYF
TRBJ2-1	TRBV6-2/TRBV6-3	CASSYRTKAYNEQFF
TRBJ2-1	TRBV6-6	CASSYSVEPVNDQFF
TRBJ2-1	TRBV12-3/TRBV12-4	CASSETIIAGAWEDEQFF
TRBJ2-5	TRBV27	CASSRRTGDSETQYF
TRBJ1-5	TRBV7-2	CASSLRGLGNQPQHF
TRBJ1-1	TRBV6-1	CASTYEGIVNTEAFF
TRBJ2-2	TRBV7-3	CASSFLNTGELFF
TRBJ2-3	TRBV11-3	CASSLGLALPGADTQYF
TRBJ2-5	TRBV5-6	CASSLAIAELRQETQYF
TRBJ2-7	TRBV6-5	CASSYQGALYEQYF
TRBJ2-3	TRBV7-2	CASSRDLTDTQYF
TRBJ1-1	TRBV12-5	CASALAGGENTEAFF
TRBJ2-6	TRBV7-9	CASSLAVALSGANVLTF
TRBJ2-3	TRBV12-3/TRBV12-4	CASSADPLGQADTQYF
TRBJ1-1	TRBV20-1	CSEQGMNTEAFF
TRBJ2-1	TRBV10-3	CAISGRAPSNDEQFF
TRBJ1-2	TRBV27	CASKTGSTPDYGYTF
TRBJ2-1	TRBV5-4	CASSSGTSGHNNEQFF
TRBJ2-7	TRBV2	CASSSAVSYEQYF
TRBJ2-1	TRBV10-3	CAISEIRRGSYNEQFF
TRBJ1-5	TRBV19	CASILGTGGGFQPQHF
TRBJ2-5	TRBV20-1	CSVLLAGQETQYF
TRBJ2-1	TRBV4-1	CASSLLAGDLPSNEQFF
TRBJ2-2	TRBV4-1	CASSLDSKTGELFF
TRBJ1-5	TRBV18	CASSPGHNQPQHF
TRBJ2-1	TRBV24-1	CATSWGGPYNEQFF
TRBJ1-5	TRBV6-1	CASGNSQPQHF
TRBJ2-2	TRBV7-3	CASSLTASGANTGELFF
TRBJ2-1	TRBV7-4	CASSLPNLAGGANEQFF
TRBJ1-1	TRBV12-3/TRBV12-4	CASSQDPVSTEAFF
TRBJ2-7	TRBV20-1	CSARDVGTTGGYEQYF
TRBJ2-1	TRBV10-3	CAISRTSGSDEQFF
TRBJ2-5	TRBV6-1	CASSEQGRRYKETQYF
TRBJ1-3	TRBV4-1	CASSQDDVSGNTIYF
TRBJ2-1	TRBV4-3	CASSQDGRESSYNEQFF